This T cell receptor beta chain appears in the sequencing data of a study of T cells and Merkel cell carcinoma outcomes. Study findings and constraints: Merkel cell carcinoma outcomes were reportedly predicted by repertoire and T-cell density.

V dropped 2 bases and J dropped 2 bases, with 10 bases sitting between them. This CDR3 is built from 15 residues. Germline V gene sequence: CDR1 MDHEN, CDR2 SYDVKM. The protocol was immunoSEQ multiplex PCR, while the TCRdb copy is restricted to in-frame clones and leaves out a portion. The sample has 7,000 to 10,000 clones; under 90% are singletons. Comments on this clone: Its antigen is currently unknown.

Sequencing was done on a sample of tumor tissue from Merkel cell carcinoma. The chain is built from TRBV28 and TRBJ1-5; D is uncertain. The sequence was obtained from a human donor with Merkel cell carcinoma. The CDR3 is CASSLGFSGNQPQHF. CDR3 DNA sequence: TGTGCCAGCAGTTTAGGTTTTTCGGGCAATCAGCCCCAGCATTTT.